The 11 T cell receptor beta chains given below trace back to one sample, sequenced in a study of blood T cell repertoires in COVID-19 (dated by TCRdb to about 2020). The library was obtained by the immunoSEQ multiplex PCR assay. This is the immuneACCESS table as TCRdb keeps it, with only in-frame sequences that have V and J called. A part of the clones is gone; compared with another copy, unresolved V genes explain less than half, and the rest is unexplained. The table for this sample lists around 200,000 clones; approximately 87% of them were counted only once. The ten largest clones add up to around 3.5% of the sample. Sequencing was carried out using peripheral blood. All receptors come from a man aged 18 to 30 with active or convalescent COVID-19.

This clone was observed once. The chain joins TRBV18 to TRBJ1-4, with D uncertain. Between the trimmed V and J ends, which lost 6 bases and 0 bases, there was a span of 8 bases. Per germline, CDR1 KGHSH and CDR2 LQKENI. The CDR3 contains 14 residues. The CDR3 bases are TGTGCCAGCTCGTACACCGCAACTAATGAAAAACTGTTTTTT. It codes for CASSYTATNEKLFF.

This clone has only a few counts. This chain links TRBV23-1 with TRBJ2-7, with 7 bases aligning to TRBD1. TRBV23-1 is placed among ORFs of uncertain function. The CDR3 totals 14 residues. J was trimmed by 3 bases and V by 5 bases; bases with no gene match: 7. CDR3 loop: CASSGTVSVYEQYF. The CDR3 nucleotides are TGCGCCAGCAGTGGGACAGTTTCTGTCTACGAGCAGTACTTC.

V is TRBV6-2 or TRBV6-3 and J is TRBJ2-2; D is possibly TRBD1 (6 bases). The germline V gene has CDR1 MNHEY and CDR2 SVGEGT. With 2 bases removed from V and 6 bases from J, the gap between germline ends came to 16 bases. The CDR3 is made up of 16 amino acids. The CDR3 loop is CASSYQPGQVAGELFF. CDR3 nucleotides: TGTGCCAGCAGTTACCAACCGGGACAAGTCGCCGGGGAGCTGTTTTTT.

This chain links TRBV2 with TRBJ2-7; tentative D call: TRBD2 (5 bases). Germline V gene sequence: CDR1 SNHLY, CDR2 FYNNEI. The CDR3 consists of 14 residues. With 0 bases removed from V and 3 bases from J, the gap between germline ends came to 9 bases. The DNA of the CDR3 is TGTGCCAGCAGTGAAGCTAGGAGGAACTACGAGCAGTACTTC. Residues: CASSEARRNYEQYF.

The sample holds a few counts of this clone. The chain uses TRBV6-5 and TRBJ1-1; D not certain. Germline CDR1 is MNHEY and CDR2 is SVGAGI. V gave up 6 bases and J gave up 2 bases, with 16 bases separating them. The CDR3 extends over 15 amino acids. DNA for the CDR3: TGTGCCAGCAGCCTACAGCTTGGTCAAAACACTGAAGCTTTCTTT. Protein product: CASSLQLGQNTEAFF.

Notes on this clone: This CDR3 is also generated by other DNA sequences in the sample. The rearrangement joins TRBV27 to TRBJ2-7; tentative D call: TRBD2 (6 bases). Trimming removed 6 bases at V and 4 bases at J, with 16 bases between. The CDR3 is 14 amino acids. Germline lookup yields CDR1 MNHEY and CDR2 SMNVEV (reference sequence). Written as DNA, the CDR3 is TGTGCCAGCAGAAACCGGGACTCCGATTACGAGCAGTACGTC. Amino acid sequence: CASRNRDSDYEQYV.

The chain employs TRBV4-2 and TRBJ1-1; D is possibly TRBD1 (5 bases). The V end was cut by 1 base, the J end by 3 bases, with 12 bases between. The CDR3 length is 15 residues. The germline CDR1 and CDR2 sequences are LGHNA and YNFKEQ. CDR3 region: CASSQVPQGYTEAFF. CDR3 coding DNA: TGTGCCAGCAGCCAAGTTCCCCAGGGTTACACTGAAGCTTTCTTT.

Here the CDR3 reads CASSIDKGVGYTF. CDR3 DNA: TGTGCCAGTAGTATAGACAAAGGGGTTGGCTACACCTTC. The rearrangement joins TRBV19 to TRBJ1-2, with a tentative D call TRBD1 (5 bases). In germline, CDR1 is LNHDA, CDR2 SQIVND (reference sequence). CDR3 length: 13 amino acids. Trimming took off 0 bases at V and 7 bases at J, with 9 bases between the two ends.

CDR3 protein: CASTPLRSLGGEKLFF. In DNA, the CDR3 is TGTGCCAGCACCCCACTCCGGAGCCTCGGAGGTGAAAAACTGTTTTTT. The genes are TRBV27 and TRBJ1-4; D gene uncertain. The germline V gene has CDR1 MNHEY and CDR2 SMNVEV (reference sequence). Deletions cut 7 bases from V and 7 bases from J, with 22 bases between. The CDR3 is made up of 16 amino acids.

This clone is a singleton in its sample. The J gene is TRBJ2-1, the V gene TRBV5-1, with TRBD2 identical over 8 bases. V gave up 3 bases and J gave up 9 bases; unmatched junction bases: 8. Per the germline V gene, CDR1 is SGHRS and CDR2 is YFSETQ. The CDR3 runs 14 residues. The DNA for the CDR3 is TGCGCCAGCAGCTCTGGGACTAGGAGGATTGAGCAGTTCTTC. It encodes CASSSGTRRIEQFF.

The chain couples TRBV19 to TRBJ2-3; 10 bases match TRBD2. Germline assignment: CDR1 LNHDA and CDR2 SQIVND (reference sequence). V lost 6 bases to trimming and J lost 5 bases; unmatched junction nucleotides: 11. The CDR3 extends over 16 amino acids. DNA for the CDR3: TGTGCCAGTAGCACCTATGGGACTAGCGAGGAAGATACGCAGTATTTT. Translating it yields CASSTYGTSEEDTQYF.